The T cell receptor beta chain under discussion was sequenced for a study of blood T cell repertoires in COVID-19. Sequenced by immunoSEQ multiplex PCR; TCRdb stores in-frame clones only, minus some. The table has roughly 83,000 clones, 70% to 90% seen once. The length of the CDR3 is 15 residues. V trimming: 4 bases; J trimming: 6 bases; junction bases outside the gene matches: 7. Germline CDR1 reads SGHNT; CDR2 reads YYREEE (reference sequence). The gene calls are TRBV5-4 and TRBJ2-3; 11 bases agree with TRBD2. The sequencing input was peripheral blood. This TCR came from a man older than 75 with active or convalescent COVID-19. The DNA for the CDR3 is TGTGCCAGCAGCCGTAGCGGGGGGGCCGGCGATACGCAGTATTTT. This encodes CASSRSGGAGDTQYF. Filled out from reference TRBV5-4 and TRBJ2-3, the complete variable domain reads ETGVTQSPTHLIKTRGQQVTLRCSSQSGHNTVSWYQQALGQGPQFIFQYYREEENGRGNFPPRFSGLQFPNYSSELNVNALELDDSALYLCASSRSGGAGDTQYFGPGTRLTVL.